A single sample is the source of the 8 T cell receptor beta chains below, sequenced in a study of blood T cell repertoires in COVID-19. The assay was immunoSEQ multiplex PCR, and TCRdb's table has in-frame clones only and misses some. This sample has approximately 130,000 clones, with approximately 80% found just once. The sequenced sample consisted of peripheral blood. These receptors all come from a man aged 80 or over with acute or convalescent COVID-19.

The genes are TRBV2 and TRBJ2-1; 7 bases line up with TRBD1. The V gene end was trimmed by 6 bases and the J gene end by 5 bases; junction bases not matched to a gene: 4. The CDR3 runs 13 residues. Germline-derived CDR1 and CDR2 are SNHLY and FYNNEI. The CDR3 nucleotides read TGTGCCAGCAGCGGGGACAGAGACAATGAGCAGTTCTTC. Translating gives CASSGDRDNEQFF.

The chain joins TRBV2 to TRBJ2-7, with D possibly matching TRBD1 (7 bases). CDR3 size: 14 residues. Looked up from germline, CDR1 is SNHLY and CDR2 is FYNNEI. Trimming left V 8 bases short and J 0 bases short, with 14 bases between. CDR3 amino acids: CASGAGQSSYEQYF. The CDR3 DNA reads as TGTGCCAGCGGCGCGGGACAGAGCTCCTACGAGCAGTACTTC.

V is TRBV12-3 or TRBV12-4 and J is TRBJ1-1, with D hard to call. The CDR3 has 12 amino acids. The V gene lost 8 bases and the J gene lost 11 bases, with 18 bases spanning the gap. DNA of the CDR3: TGTGCCAGCGGACTGCCTGGAGGTCCGGCTTTCTTT. The encoded protein is CASGLPGGPAFF.

The J gene is TRBJ1-2, the V gene TRBV19, with D perhaps TRBD1 (6 bases). Trimming took 2 bases from V and 4 from J, leaving 14 bases between them. CDR3 length: 15 residues. Germline CDR1 is LNHDA and CDR2 is SQIVND (reference sequence). CDR3 in amino acids: CASSIYSGAGYGYTF. CDR3 sequence (DNA): TGTGCCAGTAGTATATATTCAGGGGCTGGCTATGGCTACACCTTC.

The chain recombines TRBV5-1 with TRBJ2-4; D might be TRBD1 (5 bases). Trimming took off 1 base at V and 8 bases at J, with 13 bases between the two ends. Germline V lookup: CDR1 SGHRS, CDR2 YFSETQ. CDR3 length equals 14 residues. The CDR3 DNA reads TGCGCCAGCAGCTTGCGGATGCCACAGGACATTCAGTACTTC. Translation gives CASSLRMPQDIQYF.

This chain uses TRBV29-1 with TRBJ2-5; D is possibly TRBD2 (7 bases). This CDR3 is built from 15 residues. Trimming took off 0 bases at V and 5 bases at J, with 16 bases between the two ends. The V gene's germline CDR1 is SQVTM and CDR2 ANQGSEA. The CDR3 bases are TGCAGCGTTGAAGATTATAGGACAGCGGGGGAGACCCAGTACTTC. Protein sequence: CSVEDYRTAGETQYF.

With respect to this clone: The identical CDR3 is also encoded by other nucleotide sequences in the sample. The chain uses TRBV5-1 and TRBJ2-5; D ambiguous. Germline CDR1 and CDR2: SGHRS and YFSETQ. With 4 bases removed from V and 1 base from J, the gap between germline ends came to 2 bases. The CDR3 length is 11 residues. DNA of the CDR3: TGCGCCAGCAGCCTCCAAGAGACCCAGTACTTC. Its protein is CASSLQETQYF.

The chain joins TRBV25-1 to TRBJ2-1, with 12 bases aligning to TRBD2. With V trimmed by 5 bases and J by 2 bases, 7 bases remained unmatched. Germline values: CDR1 MGHDK, CDR2 SYGVNS. The CDR3 runs to 17 residues. This CDR3 reads CASSRSSGGGTYNEQFF. The CDR3 nucleotides are TGTGCCAGCAGTAGATCTAGCGGGGGGGGTACCTACAATGAGCAGTTCTTC.